This T cell receptor beta chain was profiled in a study of response to subunit inactivated influenza vaccine. Germline V CDR1 and CDR2: ENHRY, SYGVKD. The CDR3 loop spans 14 amino acids. The V gene end was trimmed by 7 bases and the J gene end by 5 bases; junction bases not matched to a gene: 7. TCRdb re-derived calls from the RT-PCR reads in MiXCR, one entry per CDR3 protein. The sample contains roughly 710,000 distinct CDR3 sequences, approximately 15% of which appear only once. This clonotype was detected a few times. This specimen was PBMCs from blood, taken 14 days before vaccination. The rearrangement uses TRBV10-3 and TRBJ2-5, with 10 bases lining up with TRBD1. This clonotype was sampled from a man aged 50-60 years who received an inactivated influenza vaccine. CDR3 residues: CAIKDRGIGETQYF. Written as DNA, the CDR3 is TGTGCCATCAAGGACAGGGGGATCGGGGAGACCCAGTACTTC.